The 10 T cell receptor beta chains presented below share a single source sample, sequenced in a study of T cell repertoires in cytomegalovirus infection. These receptors have no identified antigens. TCRdb reprocessed the reads with MiXCR, giving one entry per CDR3 protein. The data hold around 900,000 distinct CDR3 sequences, with roughly 30% observed a single time. The input for sequencing was cultured CD8+ T cells from PBMCs, taken from culture after CMV antigen stimulation. The receptors originated from a human donor in good health (CMV status not recorded). Some clones in this sample may be carry-over from other donors' samples.

The table lists this clonotype with a few counts. The CDR3 DNA is TGTGCCAGCAGTGAAGTCTGGCGGGGGGGCACAGATACGCAGTATTTT. The encoded protein is CASSEVWRGGTDTQYF. V usage is TRBV6-1 and J usage is TRBJ2-3; 8 bases line up with TRBD2. V lost 1 base and J lost 1; bases outside the gene matches: 4. This CDR3 region has 16 residues. Germline CDR1 reads MNHNS; CDR2 reads SASEGT.

Only a few counts were recorded for this clonotype. V is TRBV6-6 and J is TRBJ1-1; D unresolved. The CDR3 length is 14 residues. CDR1 MNHNY and CDR2 SVGAGI come from the germline V gene (reference sequence). The germline V and J ends were trimmed by 5 bases and 1 base, with 11 bases remaining between them. For the CDR3, the DNA is TGTGCCAGCAGTCCAAATCTAGAGAACACTGAAGCTTTCTTT. Encoded protein: CASSPNLENTEAFF.

This clonotype was seen more than once but under ten times. This chain joins TRBV27 and TRBJ2-3; a possible D gene is TRBD1 (5 bases). V dropped 7 bases and J dropped 2 bases, with 16 bases sitting between them. Per germline, CDR1 MNHEY and CDR2 SMNVEV (reference sequence). The CDR3 loop spans 15 amino acids. The CDR3 loop is CASTIKDTITDTQYF. CDR3 nucleotides: TGTGCCAGCACCATAAAGGACACAATCACAGATACGCAGTATTTT.

This clonotype was detected only a few times. The rearrangement uses TRBV12-3 or TRBV12-4 and TRBJ1-2, with a possible D match to TRBD1 (6 bases). This CDR3 is 13 amino acids long. The V gene lost 6 bases and the J gene lost 2 bases, with 10 bases spanning the gap. CDR3 sequence: CASRFQGNYGYTF. CDR3 coding DNA: TGTGCCAGCAGATTCCAGGGGAACTATGGCTACACCTTC.

This clonotype was observed once. The chain uses TRBV2 and TRBJ2-1, with 9 bases aligning to TRBD1. Germline V CDR1 and CDR2: SNHLY, FYNNEI. The CDR3 has 15 amino acids. The CDR3 DNA sequence: TGTGCGAACAGGGGGCAACGACTTCCATACAATGAGCAGTTCTTC. This sequence encodes CANRGQRLPYNEQFF.

The chain employs TRBV7-9 and TRBJ2-3; D is tentatively TRBD1 or TRBD2 (6 bases each). The CDR3 has 16 residues. Germline CDR1 and CDR2: SEHNR and FQNEAQ (reference sequence). Trimming shortened V by 6 bases and J by 2 bases, and 18 bases separated the two germline ends. CDR3 nucleotides: TGTGCCAGCAGTCAAAGGGGGGCCTACGACACAGATACGCAGTATTTT. The encoded protein is CASSQRGAYDTDTQYF.

This rearrangement joins TRBV14 to TRBJ2-1; 8 bases are shared with TRBD1. The CDR3 is 14 residues long. Germline V gene lookup returns CDR1 SGHDN and CDR2 FVKESK. The J segment lost 11 bases and the V segment lost 1 base, leaving 7 bases of the junction unmatched. The CDR3 DNA reads as TGTGCCAGCAGCCAAGCGGACAGGGAGGATAAGCAGTTCTTC. Protein sequence: CASSQADREDKQFF.

V is TRBV19 and J is TRBJ2-7; 9 bases map to TRBD1. The CDR3 spans 14 residues. CDR1 LNHDA and CDR2 SQIVND come from the germline V gene (reference sequence). The trim removed 5 bases at V and 3 bases at J, leaving 5 bases unmatched. The CDR3 DNA is TGTGCCAGTAGTTTCGACAGGGGGAACTACGAGCAGTACTTC. Translated, it gives CASSFDRGNYEQYF.

V gene TRBV7-9 combines with J gene TRBJ1-4; a possible D gene is TRBD1 (5 bases). CDR1 is SEHNR and CDR2 is FQNEAQ in the germline V gene (reference sequence). The CDR3 is 14 residues long. The V and J ends lost 5 bases and 5 bases respectively, with 12 bases between them. The CDR3 here is CASSVFGGNEKLFF. The DNA for the CDR3 is TGTGCCAGCAGCGTATTCGGGGGGAATGAAAAACTGTTTTTT.

V and J are TRBV27 and TRBJ2-1; D tentatively reads TRBD1 or TRBD2 (5 bases each). The V and J ends lost 4 bases and 2 bases respectively, with 12 bases between them. Looked up from germline, CDR1 is MNHEY and CDR2 is SMNVEV (reference sequence). This CDR3 has 15 amino acids. This CDR3 is CASSSSWDPYNEQFF. The CDR3 DNA is TGTGCCAGCAGTTCCTCTTGGGACCCCTACAATGAGCAGTTCTTC.